This T cell receptor beta chain was observed in a study of shared clonotypes between healthy human individuals. Regarding the study as a whole: It was observed that roughly 4.8% of naive CD4 clonotypes were shared across several donors.

Deep-level running was used for the assay. As handled by the study authors: Junction-only sequences produced by ImmunoSEQ had no quality scores, so filtering differed. Sequencing used immunoSEQ multiplex PCR; TCRdb keeps in-frame clones, though not all of them. D and trimming come from the DNA, and the V and J calls and clone size come from that table. The table shows about 1 million clones, with about 75% occurring only once. This CDR3 spans 14 amino acids. In germline, CDR1 is SGHNT, CDR2 YYREEE (reference sequence). Trimming cost V 3 bases and J 1 base, with 10 bases left between them. A remark on this clone: The target antigen is unknown.

The specimen was memory CD4+ T cells sorted from blood. Indicated subset: CD45RA-negative fraction. The source is a man aged 18 to 30 in good health. The chain is built from TRBV5-4 and TRBJ2-5; D unresolved. DNA for the CDR3: TGTGCCAGCAGCTCCAACCGACTCCAAGAGACCCAGTACTTC. Translating it yields CASSSNRLQETQYF.